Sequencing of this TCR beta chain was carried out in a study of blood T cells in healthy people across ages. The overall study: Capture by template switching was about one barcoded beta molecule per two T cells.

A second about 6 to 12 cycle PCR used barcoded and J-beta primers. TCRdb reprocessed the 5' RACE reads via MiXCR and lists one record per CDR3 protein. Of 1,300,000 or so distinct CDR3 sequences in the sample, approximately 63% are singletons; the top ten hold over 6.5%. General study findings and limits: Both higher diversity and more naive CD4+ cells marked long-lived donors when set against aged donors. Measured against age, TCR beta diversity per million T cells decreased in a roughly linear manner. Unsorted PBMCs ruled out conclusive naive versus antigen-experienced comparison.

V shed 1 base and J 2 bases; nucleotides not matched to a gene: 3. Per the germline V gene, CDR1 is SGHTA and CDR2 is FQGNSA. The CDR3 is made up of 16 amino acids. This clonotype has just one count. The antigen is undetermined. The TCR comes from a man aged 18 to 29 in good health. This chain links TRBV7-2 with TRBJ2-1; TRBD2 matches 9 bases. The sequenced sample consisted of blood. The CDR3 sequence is CASSLGGGRAYNEQFF. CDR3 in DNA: TGTGCCAGCAGCTTAGGAGGCGGGAGGGCCTACAATGAGCAGTTCTTC.